Listed here are 10 T cell receptor beta chains from one sample, sequenced in a study of OX40 agonist ivuxolimab in advanced cancers. TCRdb's copy holds only in-frame clones and misses some; the assay was immunoSEQ multiplex PCR. The table lists around 63,000 clones, around 74% of them singletons. This specimen consisted of CD4+ or CD8+ T cells sorted from blood, obtained in a trial of the OX40 agonist ivuxolimab. The receptors derive from an adult with an advanced solid tumor such as melanoma, head and neck, liver or kidney cancer.

The chain uses TRBV5-1 and TRBJ2-2; 11 positions match TRBD1. V lost 4 bases to trimming and J lost 4 bases; unmatched junction nucleotides: 6. There are 16 residues in the CDR3. Germline V gives CDR1 SGHRS, CDR2 YFSETQ. The CDR3 loop is CASSGRDRGGTGELFF. The CDR3, as DNA: TGCGCCAGCAGCGGACGGGACAGGGGGGGCACCGGGGAGCTGTTTTTT.

This clone is large within its sample. This chain uses TRBV20-1 with TRBJ1-1; possible D gene TRBD1, 5 bases. Germline V gene lookup returns CDR1 DFQATT and CDR2 SNEGSKA (reference sequence). This CDR3 is 11 amino acids long. This chain's CDR3 is CSPTGNTEAFF. In nucleotides, the CDR3 is TGCAGCCCTACAGGAAACACTGAAGCTTTCTTT.

J is TRBJ2-7 and V is TRBV4-3, with D maybe TRBD2 (5 bases). Trimming removed 3 bases at V and 5 bases at J, with 17 bases between. This CDR3 spans 15 amino acids. The germline V gene has CDR1 LGHNA and CDR2 YSLEER. Here the CDR3 DNA reads TGCGCCAGCAGCCAGGTAGGACTCGGCGTTGACGAGCAGTACTTC. It yields the protein CASSQVGLGVDEQYF.

CDR3 sequence reads: CASSSGGDEQFF. CDR3 in DNA: TGTGCCAGCAGCTCAGGGGGTGATGAGCAGTTCTTC. This chain joins TRBV7-9 and TRBJ2-1; 7 positions match TRBD1. V lost 4 bases, J lost 8 bases, and 2 bases stayed unmatched. CDR1 SEHNR and CDR2 FQNEAQ come from the germline V gene (reference sequence). The CDR3 is 12 residues long.

The chain is built from TRBV7-9 and TRBJ2-3, with D possibly called TRBD1 or TRBD2 (5 bases each). CDR1 is SEHNR and CDR2 is FQNEAQ in the germline V gene (reference sequence). The CDR3 runs to 17 residues. Trimming stripped 1 base from V and 1 base from J, with 15 bases between. The CDR3 coding sequence is TGTGCCAGCAGCTTAGTGGGTAGGTGGGACGGCACAGATACGCAGTATTTT. Amino acid sequence: CASSLVGRWDGTDTQYF.

This sequence joins TRBV2 and TRBJ2-7; 7 positions agree with TRBD1. J was trimmed by 4 bases and V by 6 bases; bases with no gene match: 9. The CDR3 has 14 amino acids. Germline lookup yields CDR1 SNHLY and CDR2 FYNNEI. CDR3 sequence (DNA): TGTGCCAGCAGGGAGACAGGGAGTGATTACGAGCAGTACTTC. Its translation is CASRETGSDYEQYF.

The V gene is TRBV7-3, the J gene TRBJ2-6; D is uncertain. Trimming removed 1 base from V and 4 bases from J, with 14 bases in between. This CDR3 contains 17 residues. Germline V gene sequence: CDR1 SGHTA, CDR2 FQGTGA. In nucleotides, the CDR3 is TGTGCCAGCAGCTTAAGCTTTGGCAGCCAGGGGGCCAACGTCCTGACTTTC. Translation: CASSLSFGSQGANVLTF.

The J gene is TRBJ1-6, the V gene TRBV12-5, with no clear D. CDR3 length: 13 residues. V was cut by 4 bases and J by 9 bases, with 10 bases left in between. Germline lookup yields CDR1 LGHNT and CDR2 FRNRAP. The CDR3 here is CASGSDPFSPLHF. Written as DNA, the CDR3 is TGTGCTAGTGGTTCCGACCCATTTTCACCCCTCCACTTT.

The genes are TRBV27 and TRBJ2-1; D may match TRBD1 or TRBD2 (5 bases each). Trimming pared 2 bases from V and 6 bases from J, leaving 8 bases between. Per the germline V gene, CDR1 is MNHEY and CDR2 is SMNVEV (reference sequence). The CDR3 covers 13 residues. Here the CDR3 DNA reads TGTGCCAGCAGTTTAACTAGGGGCAATGAGCAGTTCTTC. Amino acid sequence: CASSLTRGNEQFF.

V usage is TRBV7-2 and J usage is TRBJ2-1; maybe TRBD1 (5 bases). CDR1 is SGHTA, CDR2 FQGNSA, per germline. The V and J ends lost 5 bases and 0 bases respectively, with 14 bases between them. The CDR3 spans 16 residues. The CDR3 region has the DNA TGTGCCAGCAGCCTTACAACAGGAAGCTCCTACAATGAGCAGTTCTTC. Protein product: CASSLTTGSSYNEQFF.